This T cell receptor beta chain was identified during a study of CD4 T cells in relation to SARS-CoV-2 and coronaviruses. Study in general: ViraFEST: approximately 10-day antigen culture of PBMCs, then TCR beta CDR3 sequencing. Study-wide results and caveats: Around 60% of donors had memory CD4+ clonotypes crossrecognizing SARS-CoV-2 and common cold coronavirus spike.

Measured with immunoSEQ multiplex PCR; TCRdb has only the in-frame clones, and not every one. The sample consists of around 20,000 clones, over 75% of them appearing once. CD4+ T cells from unexposed donors were obtained before the COVID-19 pandemic (2011-2018). CD4+ T cells were isolated from the cells after 10 days of culture. Cells permitting, SARS-CoV-2 S/N and four cold-coronavirus spikes were tested on unexposed-donor CD4+ T cells. In the case of this clone: Its antigen is currently unknown.

The sample comprised CD4+ T cells from PBMCs, cultured in vitro. The TCR originated in a human donor in good health.

CDR3 coding DNA: TGTGCCTGGAGGGGCAAGGGGGCTGGCACAGATACGCAGTATTTT. Amino acids: CAWRGKGAGTDTQYF. The rearrangement joins TRBV30 to TRBJ2-3; 7 bases fit TRBD1. The CDR3 has 15 residues. Trimming at V came to 3 bases and at J to 1 base, leaving 7 bases not matched to a gene. CDR1 is GTSNPN and CDR2 is SVGIG in the germline V gene (reference sequence).